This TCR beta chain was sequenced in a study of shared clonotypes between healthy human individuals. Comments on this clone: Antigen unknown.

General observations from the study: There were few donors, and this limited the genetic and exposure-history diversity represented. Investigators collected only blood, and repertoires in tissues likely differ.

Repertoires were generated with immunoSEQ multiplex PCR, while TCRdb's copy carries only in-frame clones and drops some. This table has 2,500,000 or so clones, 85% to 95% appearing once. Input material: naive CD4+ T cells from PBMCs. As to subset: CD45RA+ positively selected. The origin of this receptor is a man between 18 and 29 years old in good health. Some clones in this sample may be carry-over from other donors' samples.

The chain's CDR3 is CASSSRGETQYF. The DNA for the CDR3 is TGTGCCAGCAGCTCCCGGGGAGAGACCCAGTACTTC. The chain recombines TRBV9 with TRBJ2-5; perhaps TRBD2 as D (5 bases). CDR3 length equals 12 residues. Germline CDR1 reads SGDLS; CDR2 reads YYNGEE. Trimming took 4 bases from V and 4 from J, leaving 8 bases between them.